The clone carrying this T cell receptor (beta chain) was detected a few times. Its matching antigen is unknown. Purities over 95% were achieved in all sorted populations. As every portion of the isolated RNA was reverse transcribed, the sequencing read expressed TCRB transcripts. Sequenced by immunoSEQ multiplex PCR; TCRdb stores in-frame clones only, minus some. The data show some 640,000 clones, about 14% seen once. Germline CDR1 and CDR2: MNHEY and SMNVEV (reference sequence). V was pared by 6 bases and J by 4 bases, with 14 bases of the junction left unmatched. CDR3 length: 16 amino acids. This specimen comes from a study of beta chain features in type 1 diabetes. The wider study: All samples yielded roughly 100 million examined sorted cells. Points from the study as a whole: Overrepresentation of cells with high TCR expression could result from cDNA sequencing. Equally in patients and controls, shorter templates might have been favored by PCR. TCRB CDR3s from Type 1 diabetes patients were moderately but significantly shorter in all four CD4+ subsets.

This receptor was identified in a young man with type 1 diabetes. The chain employs TRBV27 and TRBJ1-2; 7 nucleotides line up with TRBD1. The sequenced material came from naive CD4+ T cells from blood. DNA for the CDR3: TGTGCCAGCAGCCAACGGGACAGCTCTGTCATCTATGGCTACACCTTC. It encodes CASSQRDSSVIYGYTF.